The clone carrying this T cell receptor beta chain occurred many times. Its antigen is unknown. TCRdb independently ran MiXCR on the RT-PCR reads; one entry per CDR3 protein. The sample yields hundreds of thousands of distinct CDR3 sequences, about 10% seen once. This sample was taken from a study of response to subunit inactivated influenza vaccine. Overall study results and limits: Authors proposed each seasonal influenza vaccination draws in few new T cells.

V dropped 5 bases and J dropped 4 bases, with 14 bases sitting between them. Germline CDR1 DFQATT, CDR2 SNEGSKA (reference sequence). The CDR3 spans 13 residues. This clonotype originated in a man aged 45-60 years who received an inactivated influenza vaccine. The rearrangement uses TRBV20-1 and TRBJ1-2; D might be TRBD1 (5 bases). The sample was PBMCs from blood, taken around seven weeks after vaccination. CDR3 sequence: CSAPHGAGYGYTF. CDR3 nucleotide sequence: TGCAGTGCTCCCCATGGGGCGGGCTATGGCTACACCTTC.